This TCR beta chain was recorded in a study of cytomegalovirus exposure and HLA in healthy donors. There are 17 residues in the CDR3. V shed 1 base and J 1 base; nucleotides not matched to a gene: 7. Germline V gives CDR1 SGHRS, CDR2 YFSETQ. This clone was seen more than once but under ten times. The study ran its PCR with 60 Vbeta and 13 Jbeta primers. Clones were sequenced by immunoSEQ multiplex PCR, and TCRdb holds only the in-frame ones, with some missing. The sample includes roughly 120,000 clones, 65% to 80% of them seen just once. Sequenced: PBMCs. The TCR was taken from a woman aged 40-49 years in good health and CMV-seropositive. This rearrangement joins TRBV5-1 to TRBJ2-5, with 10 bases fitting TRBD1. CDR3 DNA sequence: TGCGCCAGCAGCTTGAGGGACAGGGGACGGGTCCAAGAGACCCAGTACTTC. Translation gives CASSLRDRGRVQETQYF.